Listed below are T cell receptor beta chains from one sample, sequenced in a study of sequential checkpoint blockade in melanoma. Assay used: immunoSEQ multiplex PCR; TCRdb lists only in-frame clones, some missing. The profile shows some 640 clones, roughly a sixth of them singletons. The specimen was tumor tissue (inferred from file names), collected from a patient given nivolumab and ipilimumab in sequence. These receptors all come from a human donor with melanoma. CDR3s include the opening cysteine and the closing phenylalanine or tryptophan. A D gene is named only where the DNA matches it firmly. Size values are once, few and many counts, or a class for expanded clones, and some rows have none.

v_gene	d_gene	j_gene	abundance	CDR3aa	CDR3nt
TRBV9	.	TRBJ2-3	few	CASSGPTDTQYF	TGTGCCAGCAGCGGGCCCACAGATACGCAGTATTTT
TRBV28	.	TRBJ1-5	.	CASVRTGRVSNQPQHF	TGTGCCAGCGTCAGAACAGGGAGGGTCAGCAATCAGCCCCAGCATTTT
TRBV11-3	.	TRBJ2-2	medium-sized	CASSLNSANTGELFF	TGTGCCAGCAGCTTAAACAGTGCGAACACCGGGGAGCTGTTTTTT
TRBV6-8	.	TRBJ1-1	large	CASSYAVGTEAFF	TGTGCCAGCAGTTACGCTGTGGGCACTGAAGCTTTCTTT
TRBV18	TRBD1	TRBJ1-2	.	CASSPSSGGDGYTF	TGTGCCAGCTCACCCTCGTCAGGGGGCGACGGCTACACCTTC
TRBV19	.	TRBJ1-1	hyperexpanded	CASAQGRNTEAFF	TGTGCCAGTGCACAGGGAAGGAACACTGAAGCTTTCTTT
TRBV14	.	TRBJ1-6	.	CASSPQGTYNSPLHF	TGTGCCAGCAGCCCCCAAGGGACGTATAATTCACCCCTCCACTTT
TRBV28	.	TRBJ2-4	few	CASSSEPRLAKNIQYF	TGTGCCAGCAGTTCAGAGCCGCGACTAGCCAAAAACATTCAGTACTTC
TRBV11-3	TRBD1	TRBJ2-4	medium-sized	CASSPRQGAINIQYF	TGTGCCAGCAGCCCTCGACAGGGGGCGATAAACATTCAGTACTTC
TRBV28	TRBD1	TRBJ1-2	.	CASSLFTGVDGYTF	TGTGCCAGCAGTTTATTTACAGGGGTCGATGGCTACACCTTC
TRBV15	TRBD1	TRBJ1-1	large	CATSRGRTGGVEAFF	TGTGCCACCAGCAGAGGTAGAACAGGGGGCGTTGAAGCTTTCTTT
TRBV9	TRBD2	TRBJ2-7	.	CASSPGGGSYEQYF	TGTGCCAGCAGCCCCGGGGGGGGGTCCTACGAGCAGTACTTC
TRBV19	TRBD1	TRBJ2-6	.	CASSRDRQGVGSGANVLTF	TGTGCCAGTAGTAGAGATCGACAGGGTGTGGGCTCTGGGGCCAACGTCCTGACTTTC
TRBV14	TRBD1	TRBJ1-6	.	CASSAGGFSSPLHF	TGTGCCAGCAGTGCAGGGGGATTTAGTTCACCCCTCCACTTT
TRBV6-8	.	TRBJ2-2	hyperexpanded	CASSRGGVTNTGELFF	TGTGCCAGCAGTCGGGGAGGTGTCACCAACACCGGGGAGCTGTTTTTT
TRBV5-1	TRBD2	TRBJ2-5	few	CASSLTSGTQETQYF	TGCGCCAGCAGCCTCACTAGCGGGACCCAAGAGACCCAGTACTTC
TRBV29-1	.	TRBJ1-1	few	CSVDAGRNTEAFF	TGCAGCGTTGATGCAGGGAGGAACACTGAAGCTTTCTTT
TRBV23-1	.	TRBJ2-2	medium-sized	CASGGQDTGELFF	TGCGCCAGCGGGGGACAAGACACCGGGGAGCTGTTTTTT
TRBV6-8	.	TRBJ1-5	few	CASRSYRENQPQHF	TGTGCCAGCAGGTCGTACCGAGAGAATCAGCCCCAGCATTTT
TRBV19	TRBD1	TRBJ1-5	.	CASSIRTGAVQPQHF	TGTGCCAGTAGTATCCGGACAGGGGCGGTTCAGCCCCAGCATTTT
TRBV4-1	.	TRBJ2-3	few	CASSSRGGPGTQYF	TGCGCCAGCAGCTCCCGAGGGGGGCCGGGTACGCAGTATTTT
TRBV4-1	.	TRBJ1-5	.	CASSQGEYQPQHF	TGCGCCAGCAGCCAAGGGGAGTACCAGCCCCAGCATTTT
TRBV19	.	TRBJ1-1	few	CASTPRGGKTEAFF	TGTGCCAGTACCCCCCGGGGGGGGAAAACTGAAGCTTTCTTT
TRBV6-8	.	TRBJ1-5	.	CASSNSIRNQPQHF	TGTGCCAGCAGTAACTCGATACGCAATCAGCCCCAGCATTTT
TRBV6-8	TRBD1	TRBJ1-6	.	CASSLVTGAPDSPLHF	TGTGCCAGCAGCTTGGTAACAGGGGCCCCGGATTCACCCCTCCACTTT
TRBV4-1	.	TRBJ2-7	few	CASSQATGRQHEQYF	TGCGCCAGCAGCCAAGCTACGGGACGGCAGCACGAGCAGTACTTC
TRBV11-3	TRBD1	TRBJ2-7	medium-sized	CASSLGTGASYEQYF	TGTGCCAGCAGCTTAGGGACAGGGGCATCGTACGAGCAGTACTTC
TRBV11-3	TRBD2	TRBJ2-1	large	CASSSLAGGSYNEQFF	TGTGCCAGCAGCTCCTTAGCGGGGGGGTCATACAATGAGCAGTTCTTC
TRBV11-3	TRBD1	TRBJ2-3	medium-sized	CASSPTGGWGVYAQYF	TGTGCCAGCAGCCCGACAGGGGGCTGGGGGGTATACGCGCAGTATTTT
TRBV18	.	TRBJ1-1	.	CASSLSGIKNTEAFF	TGTGCCAGCTCACTGTCAGGGATCAAGAACACTGAAGCTTTCTTT
TRBV4-1	TRBD1	TRBJ2-1	few	CASSQASGTGTYNEQFF	TGCGCCAGCAGCCAAGCGTCCGGGACAGGGACCTACAATGAGCAGTTCTTC
TRBV5-1	TRBD2	TRBJ2-2	.	CASSLRLAGGPSPGELFF	TGCGCCAGCAGCTTGCGACTAGCGGGGGGCCCCTCACCCGGGGAGCTGTTTTTT
TRBV28	TRBD2	TRBJ2-1	.	CASSRSGGARVEQFF	TGTGCCAGCAGCCGTAGCGGGGGGGCCCGCGTTGAGCAGTTCTTC
TRBV29-1	TRBD1	TRBJ2-7	large	CSVEDPGQGDEQYF	TGCAGCGTTGAAGATCCGGGACAGGGGGACGAGCAGTACTTC
TRBV18	TRBD2	TRBJ2-7	.	CASSGTSGGTYEQYF	TGTGCCAGCTCAGGTACTAGCGGGGGGACCTACGAGCAGTACTTC
TRBV9	.	TRBJ1-1	large	CASSRTGNTEAFF	TGTGCCAGCAGCCGAACAGGGAACACTGAAGCTTTCTTT
TRBV11-3	.	TRBJ1-5	medium-sized	CASSHSSWGSQPQHF	TGTGCCAGCAGCCACTCCAGCTGGGGTTCTCAGCCCCAGCATTTT
TRBV28	.	TRBJ1-4	few	CASRLRTVFNEKLFF	TGTGCCAGCAGATTAAGGACGGTTTTTAATGAAAAACTGTTTTTT
TRBV30	.	TRBJ1-1	.	CAWSPPTPRVTEAFF	TGTGCCTGGAGTCCCCCGACGCCAAGGGTTACCGAAGCTTTCTTT
TRBV25-1	.	TRBJ1-6	large	CASSLDRSYSPLHF	TGTGCCAGCAGCCTCGACCGATCCTATTCACCCCTCCACTTT
TRBV30	.	TRBJ2-7	.	CAWSTGVRYEQYF	TGTGCCTGGAGCACCGGGGTCCGCTACGAGCAGTACTTC
TRBV28	TRBD1	TRBJ1-5	few	CASSSGRVRGRNQPQHF	TGTGCCAGCAGTTCTGGTCGGGTCAGGGGGCGCAATCAGCCCCAGCATTTT